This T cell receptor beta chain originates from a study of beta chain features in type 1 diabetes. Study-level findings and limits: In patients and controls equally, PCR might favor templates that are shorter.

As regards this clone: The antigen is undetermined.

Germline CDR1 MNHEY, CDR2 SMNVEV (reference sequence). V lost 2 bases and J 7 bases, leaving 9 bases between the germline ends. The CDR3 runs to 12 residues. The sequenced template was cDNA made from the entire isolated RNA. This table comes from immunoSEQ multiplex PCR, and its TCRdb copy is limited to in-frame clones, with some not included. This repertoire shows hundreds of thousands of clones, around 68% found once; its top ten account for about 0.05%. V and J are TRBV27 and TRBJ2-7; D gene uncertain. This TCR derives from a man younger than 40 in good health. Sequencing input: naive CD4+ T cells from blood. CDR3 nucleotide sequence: TGTGCCAGCAGTTTAAGCTGGGGAGAGCAGTACTTC. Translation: CASSLSWGEQYF.